The 26 T cell receptor beta chains below were found in one sample sequenced in a study of shared clonotypes between healthy human individuals. Sequencing used immunoSEQ multiplex PCR; TCRdb keeps in-frame clones, though not all of them. The sample has some 1 million clones, around 74% seen once. What was sequenced was memory CD4+ T cells sorted from blood. The subset denotes: CD45RA-negative fraction. Source of these receptors: a man younger than 35 in good health.

This clone showed up just a few times. This sample includes further DNA sequences coding for the same CDR3. The chain combines TRBV11-2 with TRBJ2-1; 10 bases map to TRBD2. Germline CDR1 is SGHAT and CDR2 is FQNNGV. The V segment lost 4 bases and the J segment 3 bases; nucleotides outside the gene matches: 6. The CDR3 spans 16 residues. CDR3 residues: CASSSWTSGSYNEQFF. The CDR3 DNA sequence: TGTGCCAGCAGCTCATGGACTAGCGGAAGCTACAATGAGCAGTTCTTC. Complete variable domain (other parts from reference TRBV11-2 and TRBJ2-1): EAGVAQSPRYKIIEKRQSVAFWCNPISGHATLYWYQQILGQGPKLLIQFQNNGVVDDSQLPKDRFSAERLKGVDSTLKIQPAKLEDSAVYLCASSSWTSGSYNEQFFGPGTRLTVL.

In its sample, this clone was seen once. The chain has TRBV6-1 and TRBJ2-2; D may be TRBD1 (5 bases). CDR1 and CDR2 from the germline V gene are MNHNS and SASEGT. The germline V and J ends were trimmed by 2 bases and 5 bases, with 9 bases remaining between them. The CDR3 covers 14 residues. The CDR3 DNA follows: TGTGCCAGCAGTGAATTGACAGCAACCGGGGAGCTGTTTTTT. Translating gives CASSELTATGELFF.

This clone has only a few counts. This rearrangement joins TRBV19 to TRBJ2-6; 10 nucleotides align to TRBD1. The CDR3 totals 16 residues. J lost 0 bases, V lost 7 bases, and 3 bases had no gene match. Germline CDR1 is LNHDA and CDR2 is SQIVND (reference sequence). The CDR3 spells CASTWTGGSGANVLTF. The CDR3 DNA follows: TGTGCCAGTACGTGGACAGGGGGCTCTGGGGCCAACGTCCTGACTTTC. Looking up the rest from reference TRBV19 and TRBJ2-6 gives the full variable domain: DGGITQSPKYLFRKEGQNVTLSCEQNLNHDAMYWYRQDPGQGLRLIYYSQIVNDFQKGDIAEGYSVSREKKESFPLTVTSAQKNPTAFYLCASTWTGGSGANVLTFGAGSRLTVL.

The J gene is TRBJ2-6, the V gene TRBV5-4; D not certain. The CDR3 length is 15 residues. V lost 3 bases and J lost 0, with 7 bases in between. Germline V gene lookup returns CDR1 SGHNT and CDR2 YYREEE (reference sequence). The CDR3 is CASSSAGSGANVLTF. The CDR3 nucleotides are TGTGCCAGCAGCTCCGCCGGCTCTGGGGCCAACGTCCTGACTTTC. The entire variable domain, with the rest obtained from reference TRBV5-4 and TRBJ2-6, is as follows: ETGVTQSPTHLIKTRGQQVTLRCSSQSGHNTVSWYQQALGQGPQFIFQYYREEENGRGNFPPRFSGLQFPNYSSELNVNALELDDSALYLCASSSAGSGANVLTFGAGSRLTVL.

The V and J genes are TRBV2 and TRBJ2-1, with D tentatively TRBD1 or TRBD2 (6 bases each). Germline lookup yields CDR1 SNHLY and CDR2 FYNNEI. This CDR3 is built from 16 residues. Trimming took 2 bases from V and 1 from J, leaving 12 bases between them. This CDR3 reads CASSEPEGGSYNEQFF. The CDR3 DNA is TGTGCCAGCAGTGAACCAGAGGGGGGTTCCTACAATGAGCAGTTCTTC.

This chain connects TRBV5-5 to TRBJ2-3, with 11 bases identical to TRBD2. J lost 2 bases, V lost 4 bases, and 6 bases had no gene match. This CDR3 has 16 amino acids. Per germline, CDR1 SGHKS and CDR2 YYEKEE (reference sequence). The CDR3 loop reads CASSLLSGRDTDTQYF. The CDR3 DNA follows: TGTGCCAGCAGCCTCCTTAGCGGGAGGGACACAGATACGCAGTATTTT.

The chain carries TRBV19 and TRBJ1-2; D gene ambiguous. Trimming took 4 bases from V and 4 from J, leaving 7 bases between them. The CDR3 has 12 amino acids. The germline V gene encodes CDR1 LNHDA and CDR2 SQIVND (reference sequence). The CDR3 DNA is TGTGCCAGTAGTACACCTCCCTATGGCTACACCTTC. Its translation is CASSTPPYGYTF.

The chain is built from TRBV5-1 and TRBJ2-7; D is perhaps TRBD1 (6 bases). Trimming cost V 4 bases and J 4 bases, with 9 bases left between them. In germline, CDR1 is SGHRS, CDR2 YFSETQ. The CDR3 spans 12 residues. The CDR3 region has the DNA TGCGCCAGCAGCACGGACAGATACGAGCAGTACTTC. It is translated as CASSTDRYEQYF.

The CDR3, as DNA: TGCGCCAGCAGCCAAGAGGAAGGGGATGGCTACACCTTC. This translates into CASSQEEGDGYTF. This sequence joins TRBV4-1 and TRBJ1-2; TRBD1 is a possible D gene (5 bases). The CDR3 loop spans 13 amino acids. Germline V gene lookup returns CDR1 MGHRA and CDR2 YSYEKL. Between the trimmed V and J ends, which lost 0 bases and 6 bases, there was a span of 8 bases.

The chain links TRBV9 to TRBJ2-3; 8 bases fit TRBD2. This CDR3 spans 16 amino acids. Germline-derived CDR1 and CDR2 are SGDLS and YYNGEE. The V segment lost 2 bases and the J segment 4 bases; nucleotides outside the gene matches: 9. CDR3 residues: CASSVEDGRAPDTQYF. As DNA, the CDR3 is TGTGCCAGCAGCGTTGAGGACGGGAGGGCCCCAGATACGCAGTATTTT.

The rearrangement uses TRBV7-2 and TRBJ1-6; 7 bases fit TRBD1. CDR1 SGHTA and CDR2 FQGNSA come from the germline V gene. Unmatched junction bases numbered 4, after V lost 6 bases and J lost 5 bases. This CDR3 is built from 14 residues. The CDR3: CASRAGQDNSPLHF. CDR3 DNA sequence: TGTGCCAGCAGAGCCGGACAGGATAATTCACCCCTCCACTTT.

The rearrangement joins TRBV2 to TRBJ2-7, with D maybe TRBD2 (6 bases). V was trimmed by 6 bases and J by 7 bases, leaving 10 bases between them. This CDR3 region has 11 residues. Germline loops: CDR1 SNHLY, CDR2 FYNNEI. The CDR3 is CASSPAGEQYF. DNA for the CDR3: TGTGCCAGCAGCCCCGCGGGGGAGCAGTACTTC.

The chain carries TRBV30 and TRBJ2-5, with D unclear. This CDR3 has 14 amino acids. Germline V lookup: CDR1 GTSNPN, CDR2 SVGIG (reference sequence). The ends were cut back, 3 bases at V and 2 bases at J, with 13 bases in the middle. CDR3 nucleotides: TGTGCCTGGAGCCTAGGCATGGGTCAAGAGACCCAGTACTTC. Amino acids: CAWSLGMGQETQYF.

The rearrangement links TRBV18 to TRBJ1-1; D is unresolved. Germline assignment: CDR1 KGHSH and CDR2 LQKENI. V was clipped by 3 bases and J by 5 bases, with 13 bases between them. There are 14 residues in the CDR3. The CDR3 reads CASSPGPGVTEAFF. Written as DNA, the CDR3 is TGTGCCAGCTCACCCGGACCTGGGGTTACTGAAGCTTTCTTT.

The rearrangement links TRBV18 to TRBJ2-1, with D perhaps TRBD2 (5 bases). Germline V lookup: CDR1 KGHSH, CDR2 LQKENI. CDR3 length equals 14 residues. V dropped 1 base and J dropped 5 bases, with 9 bases sitting between them. The CDR3 spells CASSPLTRNNEQFF. CDR3 nucleotides: TGTGCCAGCTCACCACTTACTAGAAACAATGAGCAGTTCTTC. The full variable domain, its missing parts supplied by reference TRBV18 and TRBJ2-1, is NAGVMQNPRHLVRRRGQEARLRCSPMKGHSHVYWYRQLPEEGLKFMVYLQKENIIDESGMPKERFSAEFPKEGPSILRIQQVVRGDSAAYFCASSPLTRNNEQFFGPGTRLTVL.

This sequence joins TRBV6-1 and TRBJ1-1; 8 bases line up with TRBD1. Germline lookup yields CDR1 MNHNS and CDR2 SASEGT. The CDR3 totals 15 residues. Unmatched junction bases numbered 13, after V lost 6 bases and J lost 7 bases. CDR3 in amino acids: CASSPRTGTVHEAFF. Written as DNA, the CDR3 is TGTGCCAGCAGCCCTCGGACAGGGACTGTACATGAAGCTTTCTTT.

This clone has a handful of counts. The chain links TRBV4-2 to TRBJ1-3; D is perhaps TRBD1 (5 bases). The CDR3 length is 18 residues. V was clipped by 1 base and J by 8 bases, with 24 bases between them. Germline CDR1 LGHNA, CDR2 YNFKEQ. The CDR3 protein is CASSQGLVGGLTGDTIYF. CDR3 in DNA: TGTGCCAGCAGCCAAGGCCTAGTTGGGGGACTCACTGGGGACACCATATATTTT.

This clone was seen a handful of times. The chain uses TRBV6-6 and TRBJ2-3; maybe TRBD2 (6 bases). CDR1 and CDR2 (germline): MNHNY, SVGAGI (reference sequence). The length of the CDR3 is 15 residues. Trimming removed 6 bases from V and 2 bases from J, with 15 bases in between. In DNA form, the CDR3 reads TGTGCCAGCAGAGACACGGGGGTTACCACAGATACGCAGTATTTT. Its protein is CASRDTGVTTDTQYF.

This chain links TRBV25-1 with TRBJ2-5; D is perhaps TRBD1 (5 bases). The CDR3 runs 18 residues. Trimming removed 0 bases from V and 0 bases from J, with 17 bases in between. Germline assignment: CDR1 MGHDK and CDR2 SYGVNS. Here the CDR3 DNA reads TGTGCCAGCAGTGAATATTCTGCCAGGGCGAGTAACCAAGAGACCCAGTACTTC. Translating gives CASSEYSARASNQETQYF.

The chain uses TRBV14 and TRBJ1-5; unclear D gene. CDR1 is SGHDN, CDR2 FVKESK, per germline. CDR3 size: 13 residues. Trimming took 5 bases from V and 3 from J, leaving 8 bases between them. The CDR3 DNA sequence: TGTGCCAGCAGCATCCGGGCCAATCAGCCCCAGCATTTT. Translation: CASSIRANQPQHF.

The rearrangement links TRBV7-2 to TRBJ2-7; D perhaps matches TRBD2 (5 bases). Trimming took off 7 bases at V and 4 bases at J, with 20 bases between the two ends. The CDR3 is 15 amino acids. Germline V gene lookup returns CDR1 SGHTA and CDR2 FQGNSA. The chain's CDR3 is CASTNLEGTGYEQYF. In nucleotides, the CDR3 is TGTGCCAGCACGAATCTAGAGGGTACGGGATACGAGCAGTACTTC.

Worth noting for this clone: The identical CDR3 is also encoded by other nucleotide sequences in the sample. This rearrangement joins TRBV5-6 to TRBJ2-7; D gene ambiguous. CDR1 and CDR2 (germline): SGHDT, YYEEEE. V lost 0 bases, J lost 7 bases, and 14 bases lay in between. This CDR3 region has 14 residues. CDR3 sequence: CASSLGRGSGEQYF. Written as DNA, the CDR3 is TGTGCCAGCAGCTTGGGGCGAGGTTCCGGGGAGCAGTACTTC.

CDR3 residues: CASSGPSGGAPGELFF. In nucleotides, the CDR3 is TGTGCCAGCAGCGGACCTAGCGGGGGGGCTCCCGGGGAGCTGTTTTTT. The chain employs TRBV9 and TRBJ2-2, with TRBD2 matching 12 bases. The CDR3 runs 16 residues. With V trimmed by 3 bases and J by 6 bases, 6 bases remained unmatched. Germline V gene sequence: CDR1 SGDLS, CDR2 YYNGEE.

In this sample, this clone turned up once. The chain combines TRBV10-3 with TRBJ1-2; 12 positions match TRBD1. The CDR3 extends over 17 amino acids. Per the germline V gene, CDR1 is ENHRY and CDR2 is SYGVKD. After removal of 0 bases from V and 4 bases from J, the junction contained 6 bases not matched to a gene. The CDR3 reads CAISESSGTGGLYGYTF. The DNA for the CDR3 is TGTGCCATCAGTGAGTCGAGTGGGACAGGGGGCCTCTATGGCTACACCTTC.

This clone was found a few times. The gene calls are TRBV27 and TRBJ1-2, with 8 bases aligning to TRBD1. Looked up from germline, CDR1 is MNHEY and CDR2 is SMNVEV (reference sequence). The CDR3 extends over 18 amino acids. The trim removed 4 bases at V and 4 bases at J, leaving 17 bases unmatched. CDR3 sequence reads: CASSYKSGTGFTSYGYTF. In DNA, the CDR3 is TGTGCCAGCAGTTATAAATCCGGGACAGGATTTACCTCCTATGGCTACACCTTC.

The chain employs TRBV19 and TRBJ2-1; 9 bases map to TRBD2. The germline V gene encodes CDR1 LNHDA and CDR2 SQIVND (reference sequence). Trimming at V came to 4 bases and at J to 8 bases, leaving 9 bases not matched to a gene. The CDR3 spans 15 residues. In DNA form, the CDR3 reads TGTGCCAGTAGTAGCGGGAGGGCTTTTCTGGATGAGCAGTTCTTC. Its protein is CASSSGRAFLDEQFF.